The source of this T cell receptor beta chain is a study of identical twins. The study's findings and limits: Excess sharing by twins proved weaker in beta out-of-frame sequences.

Germline-derived CDR1 and CDR2 are MNHEY and SMNVEV (reference sequence). There are 12 residues in the CDR3. The V end lost 3 bases, the J end lost 13 bases, and 13 bases lay between the germline ends. This clonotype was found a few times. The antigen is not known. TCRdb used MiXCR to reprocess the 5' RACE reads, holding one entry per CDR3 protein. This table holds approximately 240,000 distinct CDR3 sequences, about 14% found once. The sequence came from a woman aged 18 to 35 in good health. The rearrangement links TRBV27 to TRBJ2-1; D possibly corresponds to TRBD1 (5 bases). Sequencing was carried out using memory (CD45RO+) T cells sorted from blood. The CDR3 region is CASSFLRQSQFF. CDR3 DNA: TGTGCCAGCAGTTTTTTAAGACAGTCCCAGTTCTTC.